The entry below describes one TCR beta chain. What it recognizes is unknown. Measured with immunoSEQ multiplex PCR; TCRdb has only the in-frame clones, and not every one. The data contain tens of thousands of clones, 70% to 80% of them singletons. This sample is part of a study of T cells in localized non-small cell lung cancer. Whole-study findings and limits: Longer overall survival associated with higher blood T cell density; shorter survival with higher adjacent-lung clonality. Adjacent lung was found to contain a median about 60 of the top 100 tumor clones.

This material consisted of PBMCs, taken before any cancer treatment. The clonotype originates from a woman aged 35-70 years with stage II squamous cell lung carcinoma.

The CDR3 reads CASSFWFGQGPPDEQFF. The CDR3 nucleotides are TGTGCCAGCAGCTTTTGGTTCGGACAGGGGCCACCAGATGAGCAGTTCTTC. J is TRBJ2-1 and V is TRBV5-5, with 9 bases matching TRBD1. Germline trimming cut 2 bases from V and 8 bases from J; bases unmatched to any gene: 14. The CDR3 runs to 17 residues. In germline, CDR1 is SGHKS, CDR2 YYEKEE (reference sequence).